This T cell receptor (beta chain) is from a study of OX40 agonist ivuxolimab in advanced cancers. The study in broad terms: The costimulatory receptor OX40 (CD134) was targeted by ivuxolimab, a fully human IgG2 agonistic monoclonal antibody. The paper covers the monotherapy dose-escalation part of the phase I ivuxolimab trial, which included N ≈ 50 patients. Partial responses occurred in three dose-escalation patients: two with cutaneous melanoma and one with hepatocellular carcinoma. Among the 52 dose-escalation patients, about 20 had hepatocellular carcinoma, 15 or so melanoma, 9 renal cell carcinoma and 9 head and neck cancer. Intravenous ivuxolimab was administered to patients every 2 weeks at six dose levels: 0.01, 0.1, 0.3, 1.5, 3 and 10 mg/kg. A male proportion of roughly 80% and a mean age of around 60 years, ranging from about 23 to 79, were recorded for the dose-escalation cohort. Prior anti-PD-1, anti-PD-L1 or anti-CTLA-4 therapy was permitted, and checkpoint inhibitors had been received by roughly 40% of dose-escalation patients. Peripheral TCRbeta sequencing aimed to test whether ivuxolimab altered TCR sequence diversity and caused clonal T-cell expansion.

Genomic DNA was isolated from the sorted cells so that the TCRbeta CDR3 region could be sequenced. The immunoSEQ Assay was used to sequence the TCRbeta CDR3 regions. This immuneACCESS table, as held by TCRdb, lists in-frame sequences with V and J called but not all clones. Of the missing ones, under half trace to an unresolved V gene in checked studies; the others have no known cause. Across this sample there are around 92,000 clones, with roughly 84% seen only once. The top ten clonotypes cover approximately 2.6% of the sample. Overall results and qualifications from the work: Low levels of normalized T-cell clonal expansion were also shown by some nonresponding patients. After ivuxolimab, CD8+ T cells had more expanded clones than CD4+ T cells on average. The antigen specificity of the peripheral T cells that underwent clonal expansion was not determined. Clonal expansion of both CD4+ and CD8+ blood T cells was observed from baseline to week 6 at doses 0.1 to 3.0 mg/kg. In the 0.1-3.0 mg/kg groups, partial responders were among the patients with the lowest normalized peripheral clonal expansion, particularly in CD8+ T cells.

Patients with a history of autoimmune disease or receiving systemic immunosuppression were excluded from the trial. Peripheral blood for TCR sequencing was collected from all dose cohorts at baseline, on cycle 4 day 1, and on cycle 7 day 1. The samples were drawn from a first-in-human, open-label, multicenter phase I dose-escalation trial of ivuxolimab. The trial enrolled adults with locally advanced or metastatic head and neck squamous cell, hepatocellular, melanoma or renal cell carcinoma. CD4+ and CD8+ T cells were sorted separately from peripheral blood before TCR sequencing. V lost 4 bases and J lost 4 bases; the stretch between them is 11 bases long. There are 14 amino acids in the CDR3, from cysteine to phenylalanine inclusive. Just CDR3 DNA is preserved here, 42 bases in frame from base 1. Via the germline V gene, CDR1 is SGHTA and CDR2 FQGNSA. A remark on this clone: No antigen is known for it. Base qualities are not provided; no much larger clone lies one nucleotide away.

The V gene is TRBV7-2 and the J gene is TRBJ1-5, with an unclear D gene assignment. This receptor was identified in an adult with an advanced solid tumor such as melanoma, head and neck, liver or kidney cancer. Sequenced here: CD4+ or CD8+ T cells sorted from blood, sampled in a trial of the OX40 agonist ivuxolimab. The CDR3 protein sequence reads: CASSSGRENQPQHF. The nucleotide sequence reads as follows: TGTGCCAGCAGCTCCGGACGGGAAAATCAGCCCCAGCATTTT.